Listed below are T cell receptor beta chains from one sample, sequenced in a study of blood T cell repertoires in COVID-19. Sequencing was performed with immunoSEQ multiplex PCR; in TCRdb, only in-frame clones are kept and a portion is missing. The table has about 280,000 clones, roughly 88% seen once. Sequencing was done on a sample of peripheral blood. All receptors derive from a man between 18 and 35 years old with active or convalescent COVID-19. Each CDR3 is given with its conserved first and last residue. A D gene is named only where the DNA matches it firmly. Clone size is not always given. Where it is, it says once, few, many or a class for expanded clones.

CDR3aa: CASGLGGGPQAFF
CDR3nt: TGTGCCAGCGGACTAGGAGGCGGTCCCCAAGCTTTCTTT
v_gene: TRBV5-6
d_gene: -
abundance: -
j_gene: TRBJ1-1

CDR3aa: CASSQDPRTEAFF
CDR3nt: TGCGCCAGCAGCCAAGACCCTAGGACTGAAGCTTTCTTT
v_gene: TRBV4-3
d_gene: -
abundance: -
j_gene: TRBJ1-1

CDR3aa: CASSLTGGYGYTF
CDR3nt: TGTGCCAGCAGCTTGACAGGGGGGTATGGCTACACCTTC
v_gene: TRBV7-8
d_gene: TRBD1
abundance: -
j_gene: TRBJ1-2

CDR3aa: CASSLEGHGYTF
CDR3nt: TGTGCCAGCAGTTTGGAGGGGCATGGCTACACCTTC
v_gene: TRBV12-3/TRBV12-4
d_gene: -
abundance: -
j_gene: TRBJ1-2

CDR3aa: CASSLGQVGNTIYF
CDR3nt: TGTGCCAGCAGCCTCGGACAGGTTGGAAACACCATATATTTT
v_gene: TRBV5-8
d_gene: TRBD1
abundance: once
j_gene: TRBJ1-3

CDR3aa: CASSPSPRDTEAFF
CDR3nt: TGTGCCAGCAGCCCATCCCCCCGGGACACTGAAGCTTTCTTT
v_gene: TRBV5-4
d_gene: -
abundance: -
j_gene: TRBJ1-1

CDR3aa: CASSTQQGRETQYF
CDR3nt: TGTGCCAGTAGTACCCAACAGGGACGGGAGACCCAGTACTTC
v_gene: TRBV19
d_gene: -
abundance: -
j_gene: TRBJ2-5

CDR3aa: CASSEPGQENTGELFF
CDR3nt: TGTGCCAGCAGCGAGCCCGGACAGGAGAACACCGGGGAGCTGTTTTTT
v_gene: TRBV9
d_gene: TRBD1
abundance: -
j_gene: TRBJ2-2

CDR3aa: CASSERGQAGLRETQYF
CDR3nt: TGTGCCAGCAGTGAAAGGGGCCAGGCGGGGCTTCGAGAGACCCAGTACTTC
v_gene: TRBV2
d_gene: -
abundance: once
j_gene: TRBJ2-5

CDR3aa: CASSESPGQPQYF
CDR3nt: TGCGCCAGCAGTGAGTCGCCCGGACAGCCCCAGTACTTC
v_gene: TRBV10-1
d_gene: -
abundance: -
j_gene: TRBJ2-5